The 13 T cell receptor beta chains below come from one sample, sequenced in a study of T cell changes during pregnancy in multiple sclerosis. Sequencing used immunoSEQ multiplex PCR; TCRdb keeps in-frame clones, though not all of them. There are tens of thousands of clones in the sample; almost 97% occur only once, and roughly 2.5% lies in the top ten. Sequences were derived from CD8+ T cells from peripheral blood mononuclear cells, sampled after pregnancy. The origin of the receptors is a female donor with multiple sclerosis, enrolled in a pregnancy study.

This chain connects TRBV6-4 to TRBJ2-2; D unresolved. Trimming cost V 4 bases and J 7 bases, with 10 bases left between them. The CDR3 runs to 13 residues. The V gene's germline CDR1 is MRHNA and CDR2 SNTAGT. The CDR3 sequence is CASSVRDNGELFF. CDR3 bases: TGTGCCAGCAGTGTGCGAGATAACGGGGAGCTGTTTTTT.

This chain uses TRBV28 with TRBJ1-5; D ambiguous. V dropped 3 bases and J dropped 3 bases, with 9 bases sitting between them. In germline, CDR1 is MDHEN, CDR2 SYDVKM. There are 14 residues in the CDR3. The CDR3 sequence: CASSFADANQPQHF. CDR3 DNA: TGTGCCAGCAGTTTTGCGGATGCCAATCAGCCCCAGCATTTT.

The V gene is TRBV10-3, the J gene TRBJ2-1; 9 bases map to TRBD2. This CDR3 has 16 amino acids. V trimming: 6 bases; J trimming: 5 bases; junction bases outside the gene matches: 11. Germline V CDR1 and CDR2: ENHRY, SYGVKD. The CDR3 nucleotides are TGTGCCATCAGCCCCCCCTCTGCGGGAGGGCACAATGAGCAGTTCTTC. It yields the protein CAISPPSAGGHNEQFF.

The rearrangement uses TRBV6-4 and TRBJ2-3; 8 nucleotides agree with TRBD2. The junction had 6 bases not matched to a gene; V was cut back by 4 bases and J by 6 bases. This CDR3 is 14 amino acids long. From germline, CDR1 is MRHNA and CDR2 SNTAGT. CDR3 nucleotide sequence: TGTGCCAGCAGTGCGGGAGGGCCAGGGGATACGCAGTATTTT. This translates into CASSAGGPGDTQYF.

The CDR3 DNA sequence: TGTGCCAGCAGTTTATCTATCGGAGCGGGAGTAAGTCTCGGGGAGCTGTTTTTT. Translation: CASSLSIGAGVSLGELFF. The chain uses TRBV27 and TRBJ2-2, with 8 positions matching TRBD2. The germline gives CDR1 MNHEY, CDR2 SMNVEV (reference sequence). J gave up 7 bases and V 0 bases, and 13 bases lay outside the gene matches. The CDR3 totals 18 residues.

The CDR3 DNA reads TGTGCCAGTAGGGTTGCGAAAAACTACGAGCAGTACTTC. It is translated as CASRVAKNYEQYF. The chain combines TRBV19 with TRBJ2-7; no firm D call. Trimming took off 6 bases at V and 3 bases at J, with 12 bases between the two ends. CDR1 and CDR2 from the germline V gene are LNHDA and SQIVND (reference sequence). The CDR3 consists of 13 residues.

This clone qualifies as medium-sized. The gene calls are TRBV14 and TRBJ1-4; 10 bases agree with TRBD1. The trim removed 6 bases at V and 0 bases at J, leaving 10 bases unmatched. The germline V gene has CDR1 SGHDN and CDR2 FVKESK. The CDR3 totals 18 residues. This chain's CDR3 is CASRPRDRGLATNEKLFF. CDR3 coding DNA: TGTGCCAGCAGACCCCGGGACAGGGGCCTGGCAACTAATGAAAAACTGTTTTTT. Variable domain in full (rest from reference TRBV14 and TRBJ1-4): EAGVTQFPSHSVIEKGQTVTLRCDPISGHDNLYWYRRVMGKEIKFLLHFVKESKQDESGMPNNRFLAERTGGTYSTLKVQPAELEDSGVYFCASRPRDRGLATNEKLFFGSGTQLSVL.

The V gene is TRBV4-1, the J gene TRBJ2-1; the D is unclear. V was shortened by 0 bases and J by 4 bases, with 7 bases between the two germline ends. The V gene's germline CDR1 is MGHRA and CDR2 YSYEKL. This CDR3 has 14 amino acids. The chain's CDR3 is CASSQEQRYNEQFF. Here the CDR3 DNA reads TGCGCCAGCAGCCAAGAGCAGCGATACAATGAGCAGTTCTTC.

The chain couples TRBV5-6 to TRBJ1-2; 8 nucleotides agree with TRBD1. The length of the CDR3 is 16 residues. V lost 3 bases, J lost 4 bases, and 11 bases stayed unmatched. Germline V lookup: CDR1 SGHDT, CDR2 YYEEEE. The CDR3 is CASSWEDREFGYGYTF. The CDR3 nucleotides read TGTGCCAGCAGCTGGGAGGACAGGGAGTTTGGCTATGGCTACACCTTC.

Worth noting for this clone: A much larger clone lies a single base off, so this may be a read error. V usage is TRBV11-3 and J usage is TRBJ2-7; perhaps TRBD2 as D (5 bases). The CDR3 covers 12 residues. V dropped 5 bases and J dropped 0 bases, with 5 bases sitting between them. From germline, CDR1 is SGHNT and CDR2 YENEEA. CDR3 DNA: TGTGCCAGCAGCGAGGGCTCCTACGAGCAGTACTTC. This gives the protein CASSEGSYEQYF.

This clone was seen only once. The genes are TRBV4-1 and TRBJ2-7; 9 bases are a match to TRBD1. Germline lookup yields CDR1 MGHRA and CDR2 YSYEKL. J lost 4 bases, V lost 4 bases, and 2 bases had no gene match. This CDR3 region has 13 residues. CDR3 sequence: CASSLDRGYEQYF. The CDR3 DNA reads TGCGCCAGCAGCCTGGACAGGGGTTACGAGCAGTACTTC.

The chain recombines TRBV28 with TRBJ2-3; 8 nucleotides line up with TRBD2. The CDR3 is 21 residues long. J was trimmed by 3 bases and V by 2 bases; bases with no gene match: 22. Germline V gives CDR1 MDHEN, CDR2 SYDVKM. CDR3 region: CASSLPPPGVAGPLGTDTQYF. In nucleotides, the CDR3 is TGTGCCAGCAGTTTACCCCCCCCCGGGGTAGCGGGACCGTTAGGAACAGATACGCAGTATTTT.

The chain recombines TRBV6-1 with TRBJ2-5, with 7 bases matching TRBD2. Germline V lookup: CDR1 MNHNS, CDR2 SASEGT. The trim removed 6 bases at V and 2 bases at J, leaving 6 bases unmatched. The CDR3 is made up of 14 amino acids. CDR3 sequence reads: CASRGGSLQETQYF. Written as DNA, the CDR3 is TGTGCCAGCAGGGGCGGGAGTCTTCAAGAGACCCAGTACTTC.